The 2 T cell receptor beta chains below come from one sample, sequenced in a study of siplizumab effects on memory and regulatory T cells. Sequencing used immunoSEQ multiplex PCR; TCRdb keeps in-frame clones, though not all of them. The repertoire consists of some 88,000 clones, with 80% to 90% occurring once and the leading ten covering around 14%. Sequenced material: CD4+ T cells sorted from blood. Every receptor here comes from a human donor in good health.

V gene TRBV7-6 combines with J gene TRBJ2-7; D remains ambiguous. This CDR3 is built from 13 residues. Looked up from germline, CDR1 is SGHVS and CDR2 is FNYEAQ. The ends were cut back, 5 bases at V and 5 bases at J, with 13 bases in the middle. In DNA, the CDR3 is TGTGCCAGCAGCCGGTCAATTACCGACGAGCAGTACTTC. Translated: CASSRSITDEQYF.

This chain links TRBV7-2 with TRBJ1-1; D is perhaps TRBD1 (6 bases). The germline V and J ends were trimmed by 11 bases and 8 bases, with 18 bases remaining between them. Germline V gives CDR1 SGHTA, CDR2 FQGNSA. The length of the CDR3 is 12 residues. The CDR3 loop reads CAADNPGQEAFF. Here the CDR3 DNA reads TGTGCCGCCGATAATCCGGGACAAGAAGCTTTCTTT.